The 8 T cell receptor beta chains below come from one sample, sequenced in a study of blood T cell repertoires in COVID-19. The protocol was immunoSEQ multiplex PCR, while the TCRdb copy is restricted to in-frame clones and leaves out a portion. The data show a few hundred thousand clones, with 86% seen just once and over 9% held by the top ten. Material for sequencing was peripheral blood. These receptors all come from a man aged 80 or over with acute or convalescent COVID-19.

In nucleotides, the CDR3 is TGCAGCGTTGAAGATATGATAGGGGTCGAGCAGTACTTC. It is translated as CSVEDMIGVEQYF. The chain couples TRBV29-1 to TRBJ2-7; possibly TRBD1 for D (5 bases). This CDR3 contains 13 residues. CDR1 is SQVTM, CDR2 ANQGSEA, per germline. Trimming left V 0 bases short and J 6 bases short, with 12 bases between.

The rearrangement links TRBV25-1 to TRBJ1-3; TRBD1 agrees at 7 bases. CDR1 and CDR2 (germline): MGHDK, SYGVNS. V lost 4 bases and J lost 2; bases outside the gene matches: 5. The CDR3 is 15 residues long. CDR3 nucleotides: TGTGCCAGCAGTGCTTACACAGGGGCTGGAAACACCATATATTTT. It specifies CASSAYTGAGNTIYF. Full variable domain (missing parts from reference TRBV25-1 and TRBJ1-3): EADIYQTPRYLVIGTGKKITLECSQTMGHDKMYWYQQDPGMELHLIHYSYGVNSTEKGDLSSESTVSRIRTEHFPLTLESARPSHTSQYLCASSAYTGAGNTIYFGEGSWLTVV.

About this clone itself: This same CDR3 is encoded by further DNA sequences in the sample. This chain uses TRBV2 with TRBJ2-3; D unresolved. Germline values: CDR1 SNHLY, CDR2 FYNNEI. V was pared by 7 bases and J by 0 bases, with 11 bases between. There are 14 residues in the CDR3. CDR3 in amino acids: CASTPLLSTDTQYF. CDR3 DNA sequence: TGTGCCAGCACTCCCTTGCTAAGCACAGATACGCAGTATTTT. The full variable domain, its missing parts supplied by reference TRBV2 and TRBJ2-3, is EPEVTQTPSHQVTQMGQEVILRCVPISNHLYFYWYRQILGQKVEFLVSFYNNEISEKSEIFDDQFSVERPDGSNFTLKIRSTKLEDSAMYFCASTPLLSTDTQYFGPGTRLTVL.

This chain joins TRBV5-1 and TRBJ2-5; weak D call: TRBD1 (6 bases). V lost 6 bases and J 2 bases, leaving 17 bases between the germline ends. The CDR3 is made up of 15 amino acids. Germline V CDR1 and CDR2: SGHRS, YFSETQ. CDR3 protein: CASTRGQNLQETQYF. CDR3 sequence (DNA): TGCGCCAGCACCCGGGGACAAAACCTACAAGAGACCCAGTACTTC.

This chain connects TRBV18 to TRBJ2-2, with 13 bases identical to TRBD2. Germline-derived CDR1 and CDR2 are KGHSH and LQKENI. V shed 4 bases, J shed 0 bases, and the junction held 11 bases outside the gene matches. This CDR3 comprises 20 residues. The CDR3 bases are TGTGCCAGCTCACGATCTTCCGGGACTAGCGGGGCCGCGAACACCGGGGAGCTGTTTTTT. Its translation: CASSRSSGTSGAANTGELFF. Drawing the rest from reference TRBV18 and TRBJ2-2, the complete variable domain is NAGVMQNPRHLVRRRGQEARLRCSPMKGHSHVYWYRQLPEEGLKFMVYLQKENIIDESGMPKERFSAEFPKEGPSILRIQQVVRGDSAAYFCASSRSSGTSGAANTGELFFGEGSRLTVL.

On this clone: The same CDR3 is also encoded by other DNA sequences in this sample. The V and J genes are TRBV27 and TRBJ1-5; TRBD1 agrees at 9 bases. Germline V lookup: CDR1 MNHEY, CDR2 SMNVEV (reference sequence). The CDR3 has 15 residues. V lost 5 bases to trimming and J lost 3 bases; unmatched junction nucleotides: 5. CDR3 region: CASSPGTGINQPQHF. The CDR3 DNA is TGTGCCAGCAGTCCCGGGACAGGGATCAATCAGCCCCAGCATTTT.

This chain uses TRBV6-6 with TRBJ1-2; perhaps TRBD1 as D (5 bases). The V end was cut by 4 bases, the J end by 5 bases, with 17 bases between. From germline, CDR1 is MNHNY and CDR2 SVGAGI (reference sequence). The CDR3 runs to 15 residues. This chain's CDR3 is CASSSPPSGVYGYTF. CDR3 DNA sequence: TGTGCCAGCAGTTCCCCACCCTCGGGGGTATATGGCTACACCTTC.

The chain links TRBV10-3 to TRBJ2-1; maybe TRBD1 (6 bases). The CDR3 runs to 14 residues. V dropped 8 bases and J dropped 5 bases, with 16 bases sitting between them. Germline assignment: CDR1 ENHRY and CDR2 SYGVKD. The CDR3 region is CAIQARQVDNEQFF. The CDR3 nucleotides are TGTGCCATCCAAGCGCGACAGGTAGACAATGAGCAGTTCTTC.